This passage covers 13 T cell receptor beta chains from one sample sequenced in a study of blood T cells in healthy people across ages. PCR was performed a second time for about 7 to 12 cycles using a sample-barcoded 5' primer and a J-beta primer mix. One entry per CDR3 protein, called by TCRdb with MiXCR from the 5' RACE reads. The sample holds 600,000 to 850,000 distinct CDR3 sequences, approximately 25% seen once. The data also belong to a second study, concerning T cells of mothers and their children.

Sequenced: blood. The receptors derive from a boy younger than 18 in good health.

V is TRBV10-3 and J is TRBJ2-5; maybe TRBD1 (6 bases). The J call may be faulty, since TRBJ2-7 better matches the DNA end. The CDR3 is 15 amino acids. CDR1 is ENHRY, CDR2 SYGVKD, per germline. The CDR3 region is CAISDLNLAGDEQYF. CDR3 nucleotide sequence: TGTGCCATCAGTGACCTTAATTTAGCAGGGGACGAGCAGTACTTC.

As DNA, the CDR3 is TGTGCCAGCAGTTCCCGACAGGGGGCCAAAAACATTCAGTACTTC. It encodes CASSSRQGAKNIQYF. The chain combines TRBV27 with TRBJ2-4, with TRBD1 matching 8 bases. CDR3 length: 15 amino acids. Germline-derived CDR1 and CDR2 are MNHEY and SMNVEV (reference sequence). V trimming: 4 bases; J trimming: 1 base; junction bases outside the gene matches: 3.

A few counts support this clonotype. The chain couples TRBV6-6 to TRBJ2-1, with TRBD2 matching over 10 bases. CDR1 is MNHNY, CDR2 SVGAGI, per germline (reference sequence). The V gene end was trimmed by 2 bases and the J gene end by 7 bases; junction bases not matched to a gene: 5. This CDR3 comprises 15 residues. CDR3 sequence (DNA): TGTGCCAGCAGTTACGCTACTAGCGGGATAAATGAGCAGTTCTTC. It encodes CASSYATSGINEQFF.

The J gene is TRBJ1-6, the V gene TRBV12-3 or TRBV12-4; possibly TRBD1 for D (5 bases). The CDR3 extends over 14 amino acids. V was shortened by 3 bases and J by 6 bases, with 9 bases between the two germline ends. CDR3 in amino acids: CASSFQTVNSPLHF. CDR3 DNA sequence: TGTGCCAGCAGTTTCCAGACAGTTAATTCACCCCTCCACTTT.

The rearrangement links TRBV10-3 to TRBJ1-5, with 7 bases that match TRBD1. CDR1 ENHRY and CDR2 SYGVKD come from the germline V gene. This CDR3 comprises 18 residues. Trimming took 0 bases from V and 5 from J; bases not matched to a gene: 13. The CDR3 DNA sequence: TGTGCCATCAGTGAGTCAGGTCAGGGGGGCGGACGAGATCAGCCCCAGCATTTT. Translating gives CAISESGQGGGRDQPQHF.

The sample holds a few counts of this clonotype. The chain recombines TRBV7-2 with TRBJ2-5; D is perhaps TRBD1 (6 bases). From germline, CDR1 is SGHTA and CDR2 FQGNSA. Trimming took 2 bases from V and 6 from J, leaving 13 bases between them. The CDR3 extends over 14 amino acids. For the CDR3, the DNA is TGTGCCAGCAGCTTACGGGTCAGGGGACAGACCCAGTACTTC. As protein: CASSLRVRGQTQYF.

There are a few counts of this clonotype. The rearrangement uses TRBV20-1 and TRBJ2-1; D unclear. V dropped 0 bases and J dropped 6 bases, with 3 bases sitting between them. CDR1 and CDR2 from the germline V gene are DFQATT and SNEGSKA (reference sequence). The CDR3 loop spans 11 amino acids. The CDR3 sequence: CSAREVNEQFF. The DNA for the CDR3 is TGCAGTGCTAGAGAGGTCAATGAGCAGTTCTTC.

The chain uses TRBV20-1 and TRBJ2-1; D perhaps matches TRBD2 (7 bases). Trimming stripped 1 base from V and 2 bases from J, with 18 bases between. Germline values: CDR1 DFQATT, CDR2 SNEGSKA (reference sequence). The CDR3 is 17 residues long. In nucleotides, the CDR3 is TGCAGTGCTAGAGCCCCGTTTGGGGGGGCGACCTACAATGAGCAGTTCTTC. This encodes CSARAPFGGATYNEQFF.

The CDR3 DNA reads TGTGCCAGCAGCGTAAACGTGGGCAACAATGAGCAGTTCTTC. Protein sequence: CASSVNVGNNEQFF. The rearrangement links TRBV9 to TRBJ2-5; D call uncertain. The DNA end is more similar to TRBJ2-1, so the J call may be wrong. CDR1 and CDR2 from the germline V gene are SGDLS and YYNGEE. This CDR3 contains 14 residues.

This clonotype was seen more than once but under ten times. CDR3 coding DNA: TGCAGCGGAAAGCGACAGCGAAGCTCCTACAATGAGCAGTTCTTC. Translating it yields CSGKRQRSSYNEQFF. J is TRBJ2-1 and V is TRBV29-1, with a weak D call TRBD1 (5 bases). This CDR3 is 15 amino acids long. V was pared by 7 bases and J by 0 bases, with 16 bases between. The germline CDR1 and CDR2 sequences are SQVTM and ANQGSEA.

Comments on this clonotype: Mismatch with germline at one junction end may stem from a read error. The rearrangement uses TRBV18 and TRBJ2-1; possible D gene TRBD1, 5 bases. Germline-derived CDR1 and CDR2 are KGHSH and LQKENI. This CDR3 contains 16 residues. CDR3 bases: TGTGCCAACTCACCAGGAAGGGGATCCCTGTCCAATGAGCAGTTCTTC. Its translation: CANSPGRGSLSNEQFF.

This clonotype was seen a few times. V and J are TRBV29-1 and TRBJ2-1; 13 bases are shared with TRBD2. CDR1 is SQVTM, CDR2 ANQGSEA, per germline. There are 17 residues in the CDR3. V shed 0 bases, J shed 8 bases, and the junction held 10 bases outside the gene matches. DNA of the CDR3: TGCAGCGTTGAAGACCCCCGGACTAGCGGGAGTATGGATGAGCAGTTCTTC. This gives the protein CSVEDPRTSGSMDEQFF.

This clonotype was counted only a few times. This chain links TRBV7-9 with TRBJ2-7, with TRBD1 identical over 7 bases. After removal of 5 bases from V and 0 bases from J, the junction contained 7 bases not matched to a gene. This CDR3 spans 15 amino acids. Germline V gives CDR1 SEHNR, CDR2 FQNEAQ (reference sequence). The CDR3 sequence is CASSKQGDHSYEQYF. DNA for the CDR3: TGTGCCAGCAGCAAGCAGGGGGATCACTCCTACGAGCAGTACTTC. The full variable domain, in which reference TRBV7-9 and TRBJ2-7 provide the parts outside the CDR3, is DTGVSQNPRHKITKRGQNVTFRCDPISEHNRLYWYRQTLGQGPEFLTYFQNEAQLEKSRLLSDRFSAERPKGSFSTLEIQRTEQGDSAMYLCASSKQGDHSYEQYFGPGTRLTVT.